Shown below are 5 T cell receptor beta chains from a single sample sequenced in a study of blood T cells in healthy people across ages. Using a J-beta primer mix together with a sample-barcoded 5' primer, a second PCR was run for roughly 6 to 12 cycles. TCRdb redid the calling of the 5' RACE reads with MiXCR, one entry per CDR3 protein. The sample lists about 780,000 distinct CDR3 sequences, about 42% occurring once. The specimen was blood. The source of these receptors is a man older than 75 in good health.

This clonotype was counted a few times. CDR3 nucleotides: TGCGCCAGCAGCCCGGGATCTCCCGGGGAGCTGTTTTTT. Translation gives CASSPGSPGELFF. The chain employs TRBV5-1 and TRBJ2-2; possible D gene TRBD2, 5 bases. This CDR3 comprises 13 residues. Germline lookup yields CDR1 SGHRS and CDR2 YFSETQ. Trimming pared 4 bases from V and 6 bases from J, leaving 10 bases between.

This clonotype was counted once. In DNA form, the CDR3 reads TGCAGTGCTAGAGATCGGCGGACCTGGAGCGGGGAGCTGTTTTTT. Translated, it gives CSARDRRTWSGELFF. V usage is TRBV20-1 and J usage is TRBJ2-2; D ambiguous. Trimming stripped 0 bases from V and 7 bases from J, with 15 bases between. CDR1 DFQATT and CDR2 SNEGSKA come from the germline V gene (reference sequence). The CDR3 is 15 residues long.

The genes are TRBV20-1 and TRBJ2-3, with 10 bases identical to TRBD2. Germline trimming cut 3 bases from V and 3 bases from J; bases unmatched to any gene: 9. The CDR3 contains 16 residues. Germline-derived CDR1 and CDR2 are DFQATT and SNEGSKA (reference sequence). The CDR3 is CSARPGLAEVTDTQYF. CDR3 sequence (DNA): TGCAGTGCTAGGCCCGGACTAGCGGAGGTTACAGATACGCAGTATTTT.

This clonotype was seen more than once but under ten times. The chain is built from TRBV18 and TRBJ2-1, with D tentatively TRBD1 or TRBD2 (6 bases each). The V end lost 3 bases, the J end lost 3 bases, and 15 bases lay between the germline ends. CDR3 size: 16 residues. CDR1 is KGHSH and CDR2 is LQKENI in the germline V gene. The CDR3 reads CASSPTKGGIYNEQFF. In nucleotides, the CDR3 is TGTGCCAGCTCACCTACTAAGGGGGGTATCTACAATGAGCAGTTCTTC.

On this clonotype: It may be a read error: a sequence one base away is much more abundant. CDR3 coding DNA: TGCGCCAGCAGCCCGGGACCCCCCAATGAGCAGTACTTC. Translating it yields CASSPGPPNEQYF. V gene TRBV4-3 combines with J gene TRBJ2-1; either TRBD1 or TRBD2 may supply D (5 bases each). The DNA end is more similar to TRBJ2-7, so the J call may be wrong. Germline CDR1 is LGHNA and CDR2 is YSLEER. The CDR3 has 13 amino acids.